This T cell receptor beta chain was retrieved from a study of immune evolution from preneoplasia to lung adenocarcinoma. TCRdb's table, derived via immunoSEQ multiplex PCR, lists solely in-frame clones and lacks some. The sample consists of more than 3,000 clones, about 79% of them appearing once. The germline CDR1 and CDR2 sequences are KGHSH and LQKENI. This CDR3 has 14 residues. The sample holds one count of this clone. A read error may produce the germline difference seen at one junction end. V gene TRBV18 combines with J gene TRBJ2-5, with 7 bases fitting TRBD1. Sequencing was performed on FFPE lung adenocarcinoma in situ tissue. This TCR was sampled from a person aged 60 to 85 with lung adenocarcinoma. The CDR3 protein is CASSPRDSQETQYF. For the CDR3, the DNA is TGTGCCAGCTCCCCACGGGACAGCCAAGAGACCCAGTACTTC.